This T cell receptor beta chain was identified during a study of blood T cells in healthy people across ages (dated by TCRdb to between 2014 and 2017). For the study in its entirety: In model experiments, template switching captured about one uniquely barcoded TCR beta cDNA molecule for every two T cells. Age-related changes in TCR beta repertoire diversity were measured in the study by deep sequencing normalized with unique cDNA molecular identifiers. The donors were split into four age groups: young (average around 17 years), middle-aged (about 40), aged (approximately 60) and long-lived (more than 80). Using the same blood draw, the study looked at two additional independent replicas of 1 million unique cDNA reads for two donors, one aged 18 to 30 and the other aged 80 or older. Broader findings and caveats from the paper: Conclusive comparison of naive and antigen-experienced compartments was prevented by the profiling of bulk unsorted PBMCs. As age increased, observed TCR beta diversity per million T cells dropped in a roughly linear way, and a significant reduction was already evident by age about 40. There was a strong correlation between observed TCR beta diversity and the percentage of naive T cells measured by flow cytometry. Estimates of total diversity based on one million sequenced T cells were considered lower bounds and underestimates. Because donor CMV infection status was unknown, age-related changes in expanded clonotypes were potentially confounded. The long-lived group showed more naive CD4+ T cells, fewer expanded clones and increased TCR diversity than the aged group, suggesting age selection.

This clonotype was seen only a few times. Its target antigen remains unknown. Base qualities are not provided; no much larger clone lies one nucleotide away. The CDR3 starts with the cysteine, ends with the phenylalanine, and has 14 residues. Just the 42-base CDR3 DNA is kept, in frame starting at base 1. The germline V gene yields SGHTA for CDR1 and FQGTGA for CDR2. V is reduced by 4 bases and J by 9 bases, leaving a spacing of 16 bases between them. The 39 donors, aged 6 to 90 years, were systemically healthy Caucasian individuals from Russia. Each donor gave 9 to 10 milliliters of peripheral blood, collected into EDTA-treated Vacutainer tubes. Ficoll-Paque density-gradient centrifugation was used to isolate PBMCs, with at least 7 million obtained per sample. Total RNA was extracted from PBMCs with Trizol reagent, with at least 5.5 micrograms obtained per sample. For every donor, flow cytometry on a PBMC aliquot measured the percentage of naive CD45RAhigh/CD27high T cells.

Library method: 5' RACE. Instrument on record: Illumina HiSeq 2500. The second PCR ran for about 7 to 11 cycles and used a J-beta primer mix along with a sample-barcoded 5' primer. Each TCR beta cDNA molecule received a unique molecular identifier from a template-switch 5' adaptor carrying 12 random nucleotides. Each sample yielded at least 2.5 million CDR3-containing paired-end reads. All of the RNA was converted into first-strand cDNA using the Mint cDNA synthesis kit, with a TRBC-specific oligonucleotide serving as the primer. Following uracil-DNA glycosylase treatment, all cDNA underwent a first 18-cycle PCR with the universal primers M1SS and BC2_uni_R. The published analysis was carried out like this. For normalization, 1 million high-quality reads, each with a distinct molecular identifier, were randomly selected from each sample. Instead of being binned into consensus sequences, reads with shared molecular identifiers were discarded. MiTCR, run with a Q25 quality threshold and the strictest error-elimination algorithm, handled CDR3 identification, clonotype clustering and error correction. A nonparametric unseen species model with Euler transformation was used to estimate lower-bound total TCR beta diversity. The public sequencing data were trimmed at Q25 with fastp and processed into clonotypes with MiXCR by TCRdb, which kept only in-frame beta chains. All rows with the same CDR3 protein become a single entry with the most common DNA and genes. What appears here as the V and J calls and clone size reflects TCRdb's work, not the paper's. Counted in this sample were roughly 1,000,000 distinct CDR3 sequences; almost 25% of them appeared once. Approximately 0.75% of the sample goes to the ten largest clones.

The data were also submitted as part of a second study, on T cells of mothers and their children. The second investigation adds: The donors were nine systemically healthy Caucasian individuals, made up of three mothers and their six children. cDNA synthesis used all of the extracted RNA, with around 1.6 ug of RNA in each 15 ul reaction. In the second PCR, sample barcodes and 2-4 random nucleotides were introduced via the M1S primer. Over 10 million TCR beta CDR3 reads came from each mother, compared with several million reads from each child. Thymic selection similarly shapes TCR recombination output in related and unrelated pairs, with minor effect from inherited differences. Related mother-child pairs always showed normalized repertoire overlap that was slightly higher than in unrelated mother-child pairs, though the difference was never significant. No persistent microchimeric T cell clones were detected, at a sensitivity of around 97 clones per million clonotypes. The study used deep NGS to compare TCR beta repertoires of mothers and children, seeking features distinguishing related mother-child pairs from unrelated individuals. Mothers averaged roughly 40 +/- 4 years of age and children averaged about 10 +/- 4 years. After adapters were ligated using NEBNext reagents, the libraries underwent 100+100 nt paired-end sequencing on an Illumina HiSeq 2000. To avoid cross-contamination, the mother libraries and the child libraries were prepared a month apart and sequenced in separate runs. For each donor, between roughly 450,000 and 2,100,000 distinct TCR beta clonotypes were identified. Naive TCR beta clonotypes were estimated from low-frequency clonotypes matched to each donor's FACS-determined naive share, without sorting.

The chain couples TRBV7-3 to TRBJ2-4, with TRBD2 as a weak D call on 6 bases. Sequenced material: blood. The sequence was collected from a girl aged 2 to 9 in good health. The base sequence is TGTGCCAGCAGCTCCGCCGGGGGAGCCAGCATTCAGTACTTC. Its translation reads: CASSSAGGASIQYF.